This T cell receptor beta chain was captured in a study of early T cells in non-severe SARS-CoV-2 infection. Overall study: Investigators sequenced bulk RNA drawn from unsorted whole blood, and chains remained unpaired.

The TCR library protocol was used to attach unique molecular identifiers. These identifiers were attached to individual cDNA molecules. One entry per CDR3 protein, called by TCRdb with MiXCR from the 5' RACE reads. The sample carries 30,000 to 35,000 distinct CDR3 sequences, 5.5% to 8% recorded once. This clonotype was detected ten times or more. Germline assignment: CDR1 WSHSY and CDR2 SAAADI. Unmatched junction bases numbered 1, after V lost 8 bases and J lost 0 bases. There are 14 residues in the CDR3. The chain combines TRBV10-2 with TRBJ2-6; 7 bases match TRBD2. The sequenced sample consisted of whole blood. The sequence came from an adult who was a healthcare worker with PCR-confirmed SARS-CoV-2 infection or an uninfected control (not recorded which). CDR3 sequence (DNA): TGCGCCAGCGGGGGGGGCTCTGGGGCCAACGTCCTGACTTTC. It is translated as CASGGGSGANVLTF.